What follows are 12 T cell receptor beta chains derived from one specimen sequenced in a study of T cell responses to AZD1222 COVID-19 vaccine. Data came from immunoSEQ multiplex PCR; TCRdb stores just in-frame clones and leaves some out. In the table there are roughly 100,000 clones, approximately 89% of which are singletons. This sample comprised peripheral blood, obtained on day 0 of AZD1222 vaccination. The receptors derive from an adult in good health.

The chain links TRBV28 to TRBJ1-5; the match to TRBD1 covers 8 bases. Germline CDR1 reads MDHEN; CDR2 reads SYDVKM. Unmatched junction bases numbered 12, after V lost 6 bases and J lost 5 bases. The CDR3 contains 16 residues. The CDR3 here is CASSPAGTGLYQPQHF. The CDR3 nucleotides read TGTGCCAGCAGCCCCGCAGGGACAGGATTGTATCAGCCCCAGCATTTT. Supplemented by reference TRBV28 and TRBJ1-5, the full variable domain reads DVKVTQSSRYLVKRTGEKVFLECVQDMDHENMFWYRQDPGLGLRLIYFSYDVKMKEKGDIPEGYSVSREKKERFSLILESASTNQTSMYLCASSPAGTGLYQPQHFGDGTRLSIL.

This CDR3 is CAIKTPVNTEAFF. The CDR3 bases are TGTGCCATCAAGACCCCAGTGAACACTGAAGCTTTCTTT. The chain carries TRBV10-3 and TRBJ1-1; D is unclear. Trimming left V 7 bases short and J 0 bases short, with 9 bases between. CDR3 length equals 13 residues. Per the germline V gene, CDR1 is ENHRY and CDR2 is SYGVKD.

The gene calls are TRBV10-3 and TRBJ2-1; a weak D match, TRBD2 (6 bases). The CDR3 contains 13 residues. Trimming left V 5 bases short and J 2 bases short, with 7 bases between. Germline V lookup: CDR1 ENHRY, CDR2 SYGVKD. The CDR3 sequence is CAISSGPYNEQFF. In DNA, the CDR3 is TGTGCCATCAGTAGCGGGCCCTACAATGAGCAGTTCTTC.

This chain connects TRBV20-1 to TRBJ2-7; TRBD2 matches at 13 bases. Germline trimming cut 3 bases from V and 12 bases from J; bases unmatched to any gene: 8. CDR3 length: 13 amino acids. Germline V lookup: CDR1 DFQATT, CDR2 SNEGSKA (reference sequence). In DNA form, the CDR3 reads TGCAGTGCTAGTGGGGGACTAGCGGGAATTCGGTACTTC. Translating gives CSASGGLAGIRYF.

CDR3 residues: CASSFSLSLRNEQFF. As DNA, the CDR3 is TGTGCCAGCAGCTTTAGCTTATCCTTGCGGAATGAGCAGTTCTTC. The rearrangement joins TRBV5-8 to TRBJ2-1; D not certain. V dropped 2 bases and J dropped 7 bases, with 16 bases sitting between them. Germline-derived CDR1 and CDR2 are SGHTS and YDEGEE. The CDR3 sequence is 15 residues long. The whole variable domain, filled in from reference TRBV5-8 and TRBJ2-1, reads EAGVTQSPTHLIKTRGQQATLRCSPISGHTSVYWYQQALGLGLQFLLWYDEGEERNRGNFPPRFSGRQFPNYSSELNVNALELEDSALYLCASSFSLSLRNEQFFGPGTRLTVL.

J is TRBJ2-7 and V is TRBV9, with 9 bases aligning to TRBD1. Germline assignment: CDR1 SGDLS and CDR2 YYNGEE. The CDR3 extends over 14 amino acids. Trimming at V came to 4 bases and at J to 2 bases, leaving 4 bases not matched to a gene. The CDR3 DNA follows: TGTGCCAGCAGCACCGGACAGGGGCCCTACGAGCAGTACTTC. Translated: CASSTGQGPYEQYF.

The V and J genes are TRBV5-1 and TRBJ1-2, with unresolved D. The CDR3 spans 14 residues. V was pared by 5 bases and J by 2 bases, with 13 bases between. CDR1 and CDR2 from the germline V gene are SGHRS and YFSETQ. CDR3 nucleotides: TGCGCCAGCAGATCGGACGGGCAGAACTATGGCTACACCTTC. This codes for CASRSDGQNYGYTF. Looking up the rest from reference TRBV5-1 and TRBJ1-2 gives the full variable domain: KAGVTQTPRYLIKTRGQQVTLSCSPISGHRSVSWYQQTPGQGLQFLFEYFSETQRNKGNFPGRFSGRQFSNSRSEMNVSTLELGDSALYLCASRSDGQNYGYTFGSGTRLTVV.

A remark on this clone: Other nucleotide sequences from this sample produce the same CDR3. The genes are TRBV12-3 or TRBV12-4 and TRBJ1-2; D is unresolved. This CDR3 is built from 11 residues. The ends were cut back, 1 base at V and 7 bases at J, with 4 bases in the middle. CDR3 residues: CASSLGVGYTF. The CDR3 DNA is TGTGCCAGCAGTTTAGGAGTTGGCTACACCTTC.

The V gene is TRBV9, the J gene TRBJ2-3; D may be TRBD1 (6 bases). V was trimmed by 3 bases and J by 5 bases, leaving 16 bases between them. CDR3 length: 15 amino acids. Germline lookup yields CDR1 SGDLS and CDR2 YYNGEE. CDR3 in amino acids: CASSEGGYALDTQYF. DNA of the CDR3: TGTGCCAGCAGCGAAGGGGGTTACGCCTTAGATACGCAGTATTTT. The full variable domain, rest sourced from reference TRBV9 and TRBJ2-3, is DSGVTQTPKHLITATGQRVTLRCSPRSGDLSVYWYQQSLDQGLQFLIQYYNGEERAKGNILERFSAQQFPDLHSELNLSSLELGDSALYFCASSEGGYALDTQYFGPGTRLTVL.

This clone was counted a few times. The chain carries TRBV7-9 and TRBJ1-1; 8 bases fit TRBD1. The V gene's germline CDR1 is SEHNR and CDR2 FQNEAQ (reference sequence). The V and J ends lost 5 bases and 3 bases, in that order; junction bases with no gene match: 11. The CDR3 consists of 16 residues. This CDR3 is CASSVSRGRGDTEAFF. The CDR3 DNA sequence: TGTGCCAGCAGCGTTAGCAGGGGGCGCGGTGACACTGAAGCTTTCTTT.

The V and J genes are TRBV5-1 and TRBJ1-4; D is unclear. Trimming shortened V by 1 base and J by 8 bases, and 9 bases separated the two germline ends. Germline V gene sequence: CDR1 SGHRS, CDR2 YFSETQ. CDR3 length: 13 residues. Here the CDR3 reads CASSLSGEEKLFF. CDR3 in DNA: TGCGCCAGCAGCTTGAGTGGGGAAGAAAAACTGTTTTTT.

This chain joins TRBV11-3 and TRBJ1-1; possibly TRBD1 for D (6 bases). V shed 2 bases and J shed 5 bases, with 12 bases lying between them. The CDR3 extends over 14 amino acids. Germline V CDR1 and CDR2: SGHNT, YENEEA. CDR3: CASSLNGGGTEAFF. The CDR3 DNA reads as TGTGCCAGCAGCTTAAATGGAGGGGGGACTGAAGCTTTCTTT.